This T cell receptor beta chain was sequenced for a study of T cell responses to AZD1222 COVID-19 vaccine. In regard to this clone: Its specificity is unknown.

J was trimmed by 2 bases and V by 3 bases; bases with no gene match: 4. Germline V gives CDR1 SGHTA, CDR2 FQGNSA. This CDR3 comprises 15 residues. Sequencing was performed with immunoSEQ multiplex PCR; in TCRdb, only in-frame clones are kept and a portion is missing. There are nearly 95,000 clones in the sample; around 90% occur only once, and 8.4% lies in the top ten. Study observations and caveats: Donors in the cohort were predominantly white British and more often female, and clonal diversity was possibly underestimated.

The chain couples TRBV7-2 to TRBJ2-3; TRBD1 matches 8 bases. Source: peripheral blood, taken on day 0 of AZD1222 vaccination. This TCR derives from an adult in good health. The DNA for the CDR3 is TGTGCCAGCAGCTTCCGGGACAGGACCACAGATACGCAGTATTTT. It encodes CASSFRDRTTDTQYF.